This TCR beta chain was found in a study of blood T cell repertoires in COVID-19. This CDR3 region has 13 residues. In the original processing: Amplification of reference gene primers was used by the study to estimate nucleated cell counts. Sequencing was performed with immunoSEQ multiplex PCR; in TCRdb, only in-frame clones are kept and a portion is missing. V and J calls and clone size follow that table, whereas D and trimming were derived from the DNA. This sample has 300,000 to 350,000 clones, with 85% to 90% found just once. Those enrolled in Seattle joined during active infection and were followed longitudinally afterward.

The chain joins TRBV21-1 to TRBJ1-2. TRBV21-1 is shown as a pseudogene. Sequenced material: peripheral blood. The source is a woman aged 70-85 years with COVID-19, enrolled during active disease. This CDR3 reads CASSPVEGGGYTF. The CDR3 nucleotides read TGTGCCAGCAGCCCGGTGGAGGGTGGTGGCTACACCTTC.